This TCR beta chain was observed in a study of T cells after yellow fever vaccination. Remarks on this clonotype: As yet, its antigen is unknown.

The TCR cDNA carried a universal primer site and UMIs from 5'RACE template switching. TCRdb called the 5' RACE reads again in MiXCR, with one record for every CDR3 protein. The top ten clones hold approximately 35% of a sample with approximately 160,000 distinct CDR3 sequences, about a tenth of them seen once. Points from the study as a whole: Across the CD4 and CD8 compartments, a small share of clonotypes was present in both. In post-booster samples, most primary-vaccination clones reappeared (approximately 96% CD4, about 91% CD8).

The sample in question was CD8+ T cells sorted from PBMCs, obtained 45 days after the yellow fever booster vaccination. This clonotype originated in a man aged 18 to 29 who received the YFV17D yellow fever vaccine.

CDR3 DNA sequence: TGTGCCACCACAGGGTCTCCGTCTGAAGCTTTCTTT. It translates to CATTGSPSEAFF. The V and J genes are TRBV10-3 and TRBJ1-1, with D maybe TRBD1 (6 bases). The V end lost 10 bases, the J end lost 6 bases, and 15 bases lay between the germline ends. This CDR3 region has 12 residues. Looked up from germline, CDR1 is ENHRY and CDR2 is SYGVKD.